This TCR beta chain was observed in a study of T cell responses to AZD1222 COVID-19 vaccine. Study-level results: Donors skewed white British and female; clonal diversity was possibly underestimated.

Repertoires were generated with immunoSEQ multiplex PCR, while TCRdb's copy carries only in-frame clones and drops some. The sample lists under 100,000 clones, over 75% seen once, with 2.5% to 3% in the top ten. Points on this clone: Its matching antigen is unknown.

Specimen: peripheral blood, collected on day 0 of AZD1222 vaccination. This receptor was obtained from an adult in good health.

DNA of the CDR3: TGTGCCAGCAGTGAAGGGCAGGGGCAGCCCCAGCATTTT. Translation gives CASSEGQGQPQHF. V and J are TRBV6-1 and TRBJ1-5, with a weak D call TRBD1 (6 bases). V lost 1 base, J lost 7 bases, and 8 bases lay in between. The germline V gene has CDR1 MNHNS and CDR2 SASEGT. There are 13 residues in the CDR3.